This T cell receptor beta chain came from a study of shared clonotypes between healthy human individuals. Findings and limits, study-wide: Among non-shared clonotypes, generation probabilities were lower than among those shared by all four donors. It was expected that sequencing depth would affect clonotype sharing among donors.

The CDR3 loop spans 16 amino acids. Germline-derived CDR1 and CDR2 are MGHDK and SYGVNS. Trimming took off 0 bases at V and 1 base at J, with 12 bases between the two ends. Concerning this clone: The antigen is unknown.

Study donors comprised healthy, HIV-negative adults devoid of recent acute infection or vaccination. Method: immunoSEQ multiplex PCR; TCRdb's copy keeps in-frame clones and lacks some. The sample lists millions of clones, about 92% occurring once. Material for sequencing was naive CD4+ T cells sorted from blood. As for subset: CD45RA+ positively selected. The TCR sequence derives from a man aged 18 to 30 in good health. This chain connects TRBV25-1 to TRBJ1-2; tentative D call: TRBD1 (6 bases). The chain's CDR3 is CASSEYKGQRNYGYTF. The CDR3 bases are TGTGCCAGCAGTGAATATAAGGGACAACGTAACTATGGCTACACCTTC.